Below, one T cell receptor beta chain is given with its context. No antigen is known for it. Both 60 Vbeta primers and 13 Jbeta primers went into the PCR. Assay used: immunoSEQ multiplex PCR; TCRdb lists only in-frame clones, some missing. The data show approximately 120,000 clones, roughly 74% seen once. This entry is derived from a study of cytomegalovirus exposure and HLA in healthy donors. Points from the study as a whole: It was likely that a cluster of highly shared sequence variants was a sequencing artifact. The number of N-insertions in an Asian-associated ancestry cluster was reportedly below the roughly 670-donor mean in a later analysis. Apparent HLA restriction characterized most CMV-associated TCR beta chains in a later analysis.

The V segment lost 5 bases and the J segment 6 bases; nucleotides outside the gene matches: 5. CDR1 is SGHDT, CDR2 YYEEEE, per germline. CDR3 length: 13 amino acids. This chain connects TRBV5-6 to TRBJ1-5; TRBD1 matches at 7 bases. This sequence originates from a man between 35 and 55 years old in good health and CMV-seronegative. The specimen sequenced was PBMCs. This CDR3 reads CASSFQGVQPQHF. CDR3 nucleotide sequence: TGTGCCAGCAGTTTTCAGGGGGTTCAGCCCCAGCATTTT.